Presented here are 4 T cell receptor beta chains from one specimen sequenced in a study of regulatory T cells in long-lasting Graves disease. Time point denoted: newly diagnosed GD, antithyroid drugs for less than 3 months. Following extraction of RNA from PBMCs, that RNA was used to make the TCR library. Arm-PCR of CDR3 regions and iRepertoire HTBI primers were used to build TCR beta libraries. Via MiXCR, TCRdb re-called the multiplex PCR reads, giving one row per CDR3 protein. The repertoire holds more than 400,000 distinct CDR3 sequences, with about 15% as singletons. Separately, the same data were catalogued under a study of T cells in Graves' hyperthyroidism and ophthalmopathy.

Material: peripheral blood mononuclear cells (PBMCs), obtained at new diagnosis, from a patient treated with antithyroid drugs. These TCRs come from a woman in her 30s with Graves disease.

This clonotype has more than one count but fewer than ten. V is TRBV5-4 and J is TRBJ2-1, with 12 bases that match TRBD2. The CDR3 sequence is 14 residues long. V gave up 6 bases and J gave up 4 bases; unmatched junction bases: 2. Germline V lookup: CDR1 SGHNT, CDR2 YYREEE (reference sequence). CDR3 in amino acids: CASTGLAGYNEQFF. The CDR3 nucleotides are TGTGCCAGCACCGGACTAGCGGGGTACAATGAGCAGTTCTTC.

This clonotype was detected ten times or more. CDR3 region: CSARSEVAGQPQHF. The CDR3 region has the DNA TGCAGTGCTAGATCAGAAGTGGCAGGTCAGCCCCAGCATTTT. The V gene is TRBV20-1, the J gene TRBJ1-5; D gene unclear. Deletions cut 2 bases from V and 6 bases from J, with 14 bases between. The CDR3 is 14 amino acids. CDR1 is DFQATT, CDR2 SNEGSKA, per germline (reference sequence).

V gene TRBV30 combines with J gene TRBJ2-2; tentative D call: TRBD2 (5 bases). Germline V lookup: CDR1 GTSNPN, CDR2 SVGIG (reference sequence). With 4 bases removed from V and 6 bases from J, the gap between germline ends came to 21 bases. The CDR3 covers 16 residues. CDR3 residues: CAWTPALRDVPGELFF. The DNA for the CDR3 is TGTGCCTGGACCCCTGCACTCCGGGATGTCCCCGGGGAGCTGTTTTTT.

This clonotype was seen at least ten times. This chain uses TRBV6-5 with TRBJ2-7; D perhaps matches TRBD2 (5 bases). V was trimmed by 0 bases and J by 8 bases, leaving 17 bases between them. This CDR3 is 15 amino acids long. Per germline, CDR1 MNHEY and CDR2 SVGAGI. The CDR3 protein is CASSYSGGRAGKQYF. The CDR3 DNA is TGTGCCAGCAGTTACTCGGGTGGCCGGGCCGGGAAGCAGTACTTC.